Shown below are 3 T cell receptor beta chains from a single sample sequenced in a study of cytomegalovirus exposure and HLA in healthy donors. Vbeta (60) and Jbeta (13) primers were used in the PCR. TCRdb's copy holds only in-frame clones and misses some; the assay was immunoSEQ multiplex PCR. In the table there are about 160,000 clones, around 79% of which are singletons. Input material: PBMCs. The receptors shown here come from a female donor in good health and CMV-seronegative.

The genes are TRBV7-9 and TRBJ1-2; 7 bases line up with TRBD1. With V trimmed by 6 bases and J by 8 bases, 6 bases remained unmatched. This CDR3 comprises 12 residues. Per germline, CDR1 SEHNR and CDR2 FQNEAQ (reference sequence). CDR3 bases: TGTGCCAGCAGTTTCTCGACAGGGGGCTACACCTTC. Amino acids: CASSFSTGGYTF.

DNA of the CDR3: TGTGCCAGCAGCCGGAATCAGCCCCAGCATTTT. It specifies CASSRNQPQHF. This rearrangement joins TRBV28 to TRBJ1-5, with D uncertain. Trimming left V 6 bases short and J 4 bases short, with 4 bases between. CDR3 size: 11 residues. Germline V gene lookup returns CDR1 MDHEN and CDR2 SYDVKM.

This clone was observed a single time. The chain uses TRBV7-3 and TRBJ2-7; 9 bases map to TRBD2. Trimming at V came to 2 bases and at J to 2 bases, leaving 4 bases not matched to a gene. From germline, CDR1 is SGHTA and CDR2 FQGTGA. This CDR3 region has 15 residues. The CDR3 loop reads CASSLGLAGTYEQYF. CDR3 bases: TGTGCCAGCAGCTTAGGGCTAGCGGGGACCTACGAGCAGTACTTC.